A single sample gave rise to the 9 T cell receptor beta chains below, sequenced in a study of blood T cell repertoires in COVID-19 (dated by TCRdb to between 2020 and 2021). The library relied on the immunoSEQ multiplex PCR assay. In its TCRdb copy, this immuneACCESS table keeps in-frame sequences only and misses some clones. Where compared with another copy, unresolved V genes explain less than half of these, and the others have no known cause. The sample table lists around 72,000 clones, 83% of them with a count of one. In total, the top ten clones hold roughly 20% of the sample. Sequencing was carried out using peripheral blood. The receptors stem from an elderly woman with acute or convalescent COVID-19.

Points on this clone: Its ends do not fully match the called genes, so a read error is possible. This rearrangement joins TRBV3-1 (or the pseudogene TRBV3-2) to TRBJ2-2; a weak D match, TRBD1 (5 bases). The CDR3 sequence is 15 residues long. In germline, CDR1 is LGHDT, CDR2 YNNKEL (reference sequence). The CDR3 DNA reads TGTGCCAGCAGTCAAGGAGTTAGGGGAATCGGGGAGCTGTTTTTT. It specifies CASSQGVRGIGELFF.

V gene TRBV7-3 combines with J gene TRBJ2-1; possible D gene TRBD2, 5 bases. Per the germline V gene, CDR1 is SGHTA and CDR2 is FQGTGA. The germline V and J ends were trimmed by 3 bases and 3 bases, with 9 bases remaining between them. This CDR3 contains 14 residues. The CDR3 is CASSLGSGYNEQFF. For the CDR3, the DNA is TGTGCCAGCAGCTTGGGCAGCGGCTACAATGAGCAGTTCTTC.

The J gene is TRBJ2-7, the V gene TRBV27; 8 bases align to TRBD1. Germline CDR1 MNHEY, CDR2 SMNVEV (reference sequence). The V and J ends lost 3 bases and 5 bases, in that order; junction bases with no gene match: 9. The CDR3 is made up of 15 amino acids. The CDR3 loop reads CASSFGTGVSNEQYF. The CDR3 DNA reads TGTGCCAGCAGTTTCGGGACAGGTGTTTCTAACGAGCAGTACTTC.

The genes are TRBV19 and TRBJ1-1, with D possibly being TRBD1 (6 bases). This CDR3 is built from 13 residues. Germline lookup yields CDR1 LNHDA and CDR2 SQIVND (reference sequence). With 5 bases removed from V and 3 bases from J, the gap between germline ends came to 10 bases. The CDR3 is CASSPQGHTEAFF. For the CDR3, the DNA is TGTGCCAGTAGTCCACAGGGACACACTGAAGCTTTCTTT.

This rearrangement joins TRBV6-2 or TRBV6-3 to TRBJ2-5; the D gene is possibly TRBD2 (6 bases). CDR1 is MNHEY and CDR2 is SVGEGT in the germline V gene. With 4 bases removed from V and 3 bases from J, the gap between germline ends came to 18 bases. The length of the CDR3 is 16 residues. CDR3 sequence reads: CASSLTTRRREETQYF. CDR3 sequence (DNA): TGTGCCAGCAGTTTGACGACTCGGCGGAGGGAAGAGACCCAGTACTTC.

The chain couples TRBV7-8 to TRBJ1-4; 7 bases agree with TRBD1. Germline V lookup: CDR1 SGHVS, CDR2 FQNEAQ. CDR3 length: 15 residues. Trimming cost V 6 bases and J 8 bases; bases outside gene matches: 12. The CDR3 here is CASRPHRGMNEKLFF. CDR3 DNA sequence: TGTGCCAGCAGGCCGCACAGGGGAATGAACGAAAAACTGTTTTTT.

This clone was counted a few times. The CDR3 loop reads CASSRSQGDSGNTIYF. Written as DNA, the CDR3 is TGTGCCAGCTCACGCAGCCAGGGGGACTCTGGAAACACCATATATTTT. The V gene is TRBV18, the J gene TRBJ1-3; 7 nucleotides match TRBD1. The CDR3 covers 16 residues. The ends lost 4 bases at V and 0 bases at J; junction bases unmatched: 6. The V gene's germline CDR1 is KGHSH and CDR2 LQKENI.

This chain connects TRBV30 to TRBJ2-7; D remains unclear. In germline, CDR1 is GTSNPN, CDR2 SVGIG (reference sequence). This CDR3 has 11 residues. Trimming removed 5 bases from V and 3 bases from J, with 8 bases in between. The CDR3 region has the DNA TGTGCCTGGGGACCAGACTACGAGCAGTACTTC. Translation: CAWGPDYEQYF.

This clone has just a few counts. The chain has TRBV2 and TRBJ1-4, with no clear D. The CDR3 sequence is 13 residues long. V lost 11 bases and J 8 bases, leaving 18 bases between the germline ends. Germline CDR1 and CDR2: SNHLY and FYNNEI. The CDR3 region is CAGSPSGREKLFF. The CDR3 nucleotides read TGTGCCGGGAGCCCTTCGGGTAGGGAAAAACTGTTTTTT.